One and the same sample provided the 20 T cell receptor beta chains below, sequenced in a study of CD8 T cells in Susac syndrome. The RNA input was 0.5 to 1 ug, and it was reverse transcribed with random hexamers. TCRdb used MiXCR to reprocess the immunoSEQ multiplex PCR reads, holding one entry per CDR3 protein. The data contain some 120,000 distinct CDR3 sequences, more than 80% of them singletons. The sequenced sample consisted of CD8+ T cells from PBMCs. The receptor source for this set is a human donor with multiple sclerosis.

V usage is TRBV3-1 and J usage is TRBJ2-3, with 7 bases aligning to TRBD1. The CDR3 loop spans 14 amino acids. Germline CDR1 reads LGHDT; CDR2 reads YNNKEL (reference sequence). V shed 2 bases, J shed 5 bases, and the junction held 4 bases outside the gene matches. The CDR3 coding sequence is TGTGCCAGCAGCCAACGAGGGGGCAGAGATACGCAGTATTTT. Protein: CASSQRGGRDTQYF.

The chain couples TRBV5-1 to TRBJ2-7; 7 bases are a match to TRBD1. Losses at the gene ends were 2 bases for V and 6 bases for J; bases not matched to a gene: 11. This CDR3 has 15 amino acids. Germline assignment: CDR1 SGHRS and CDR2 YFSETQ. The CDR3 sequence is CASSLMTGITREQYF. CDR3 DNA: TGCGCCAGCAGCTTAATGACAGGGATAACGCGCGAGCAGTACTTC.

DNA for the CDR3: TGCGCCAGCTCGGGGGCTTCCTACAATGAGCAGTTCTTC. Translating it yields CASSGASYNEQFF. The chain employs TRBV4-1 and TRBJ2-1; D is perhaps TRBD1 or TRBD2 (6 bases each). The CDR3 sequence is 13 residues long. Germline CDR1 is MGHRA and CDR2 is YSYEKL. Trimming removed 8 bases at V and 1 base at J, with 9 bases between.

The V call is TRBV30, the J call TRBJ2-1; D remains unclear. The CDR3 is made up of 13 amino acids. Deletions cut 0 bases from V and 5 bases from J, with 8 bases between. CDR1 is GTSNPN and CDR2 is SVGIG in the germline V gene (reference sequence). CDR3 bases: TGTGCCTGGAGTGTGGCGGAAAACAATGAGCAGTTCTTC. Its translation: CAWSVAENNEQFF.

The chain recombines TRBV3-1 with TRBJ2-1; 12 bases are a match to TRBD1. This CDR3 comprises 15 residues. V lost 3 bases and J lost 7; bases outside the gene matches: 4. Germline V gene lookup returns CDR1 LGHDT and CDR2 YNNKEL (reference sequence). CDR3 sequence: CASSHPGQGANEQFF. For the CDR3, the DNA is TGTGCCAGCAGCCACCCGGGACAGGGGGCGAATGAGCAGTTCTTC.

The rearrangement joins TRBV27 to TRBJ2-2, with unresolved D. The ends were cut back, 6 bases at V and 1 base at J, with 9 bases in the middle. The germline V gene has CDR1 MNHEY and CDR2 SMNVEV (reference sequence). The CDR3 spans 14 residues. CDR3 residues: CASSPPLNTGELFF. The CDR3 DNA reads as TGTGCCAGCAGCCCCCCTTTGAACACCGGGGAGCTGTTTTTT.

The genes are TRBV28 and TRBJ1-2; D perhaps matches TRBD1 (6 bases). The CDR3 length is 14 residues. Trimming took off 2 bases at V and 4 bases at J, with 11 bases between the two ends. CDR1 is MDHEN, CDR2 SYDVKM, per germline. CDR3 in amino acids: CASSLARGGYGYTF. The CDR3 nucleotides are TGTGCCAGCAGTTTAGCCAGGGGAGGCTATGGCTACACCTTC.

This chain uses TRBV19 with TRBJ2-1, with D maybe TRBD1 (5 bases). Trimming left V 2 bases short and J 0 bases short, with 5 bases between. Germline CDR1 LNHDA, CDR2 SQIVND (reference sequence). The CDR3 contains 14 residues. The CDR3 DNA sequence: TGTGCCAGTAGTATACAGGGCTCCTACAATGAGCAGTTCTTC. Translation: CASSIQGSYNEQFF.

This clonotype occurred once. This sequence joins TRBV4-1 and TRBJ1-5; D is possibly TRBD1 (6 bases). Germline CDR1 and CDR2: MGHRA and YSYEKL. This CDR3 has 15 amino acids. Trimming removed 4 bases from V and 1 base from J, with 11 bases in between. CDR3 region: CASSRRDISNQPQHF. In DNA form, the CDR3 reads TGCGCCAGCAGCCGCCGGGACATAAGCAATCAGCCCCAGCATTTT.

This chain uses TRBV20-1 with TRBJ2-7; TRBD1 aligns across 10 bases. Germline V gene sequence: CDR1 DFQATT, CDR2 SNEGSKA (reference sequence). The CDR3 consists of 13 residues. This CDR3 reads CSLETGGSYEQYF. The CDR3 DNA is TGCAGCCTCGAGACAGGGGGCTCTTACGAGCAGTACTTC.

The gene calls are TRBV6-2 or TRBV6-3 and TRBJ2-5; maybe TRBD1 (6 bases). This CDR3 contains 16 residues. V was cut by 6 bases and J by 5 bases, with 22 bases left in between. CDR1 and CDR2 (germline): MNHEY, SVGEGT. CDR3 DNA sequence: TGTGCCAGCAGACAAGGATGGGACACACACACGGAGACCCAGTACTTC. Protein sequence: CASRQGWDTHTETQYF.

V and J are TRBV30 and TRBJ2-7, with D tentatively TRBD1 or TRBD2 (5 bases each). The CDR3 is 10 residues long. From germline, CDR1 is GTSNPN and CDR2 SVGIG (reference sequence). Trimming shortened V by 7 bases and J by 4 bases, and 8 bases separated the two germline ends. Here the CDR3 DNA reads TGTGCCTTGGGGGAATACGAGCAGTACTTC. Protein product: CALGEYEQYF.

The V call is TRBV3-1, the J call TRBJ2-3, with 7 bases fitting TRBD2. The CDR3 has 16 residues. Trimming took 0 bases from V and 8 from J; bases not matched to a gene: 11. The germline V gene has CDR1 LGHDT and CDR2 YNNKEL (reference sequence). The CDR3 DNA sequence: TGTGCCAGCAGCCAAGATCGCAGAGGCGGGGGTCTTACGCAGTATTTT. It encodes CASSQDRRGGGLTQYF.

For the CDR3, the DNA is TGTGCCAGCAGTACCGGGCCTACATACTCTGGGGCCAACGTCCTGACTTTC. Protein sequence: CASSTGPTYSGANVLTF. V and J are TRBV28 and TRBJ2-6; the D is unclear. V was clipped by 5 bases and J by 0 bases, with 14 bases between them. The CDR3 runs to 17 residues. Germline V lookup: CDR1 MDHEN, CDR2 SYDVKM.

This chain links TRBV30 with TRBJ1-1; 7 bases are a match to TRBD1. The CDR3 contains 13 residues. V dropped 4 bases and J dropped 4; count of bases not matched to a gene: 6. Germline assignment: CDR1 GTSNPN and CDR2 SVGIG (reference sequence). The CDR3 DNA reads TGTGCCTGGAAGCGACAGGGCTCCACTGAAGCTTTCTTT. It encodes CAWKRQGSTEAFF.

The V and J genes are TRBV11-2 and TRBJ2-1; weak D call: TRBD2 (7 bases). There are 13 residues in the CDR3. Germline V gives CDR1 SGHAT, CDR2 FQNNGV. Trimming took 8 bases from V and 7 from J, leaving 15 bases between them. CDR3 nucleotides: TGTGCCAGCGCTGGGGGGGGCCTGAATGAGCAGTTCTTC. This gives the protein CASAGGGLNEQFF.

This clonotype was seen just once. The chain's CDR3 is CSARIYEAGELFF. The CDR3 DNA sequence: TGCAGTGCCCGCATTTATGAGGCCGGGGAGCTGTTTTTT. V and J are TRBV20-1 and TRBJ2-2; no clear D gene. This CDR3 has 13 amino acids. Looked up from germline, CDR1 is DFQATT and CDR2 is SNEGSKA (reference sequence). With 6 bases removed from V and 6 bases from J, the gap between germline ends came to 14 bases.

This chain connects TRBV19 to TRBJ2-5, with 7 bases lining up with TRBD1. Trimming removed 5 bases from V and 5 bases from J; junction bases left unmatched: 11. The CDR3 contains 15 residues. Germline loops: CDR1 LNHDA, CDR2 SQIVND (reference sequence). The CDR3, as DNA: TGTGCCAGTAGTGCGCAAGGGGGCAGGTTCGAGACCCAGTACTTC. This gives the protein CASSAQGGRFETQYF. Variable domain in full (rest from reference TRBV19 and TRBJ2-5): DGGITQSPKYLFRKEGQNVTLSCEQNLNHDAMYWYRQDPGQGLRLIYYSQIVNDFQKGDIAEGYSVSREKKESFPLTVTSAQKNPTAFYLCASSAQGGRFETQYFGPGTRLLVL.

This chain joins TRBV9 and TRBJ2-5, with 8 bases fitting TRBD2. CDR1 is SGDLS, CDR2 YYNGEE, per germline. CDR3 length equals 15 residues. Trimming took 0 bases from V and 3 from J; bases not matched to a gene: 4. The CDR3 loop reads CASSVEDSGKETQYF. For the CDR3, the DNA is TGTGCCAGCAGCGTAGAAGATAGCGGGAAAGAGACCCAGTACTTC.

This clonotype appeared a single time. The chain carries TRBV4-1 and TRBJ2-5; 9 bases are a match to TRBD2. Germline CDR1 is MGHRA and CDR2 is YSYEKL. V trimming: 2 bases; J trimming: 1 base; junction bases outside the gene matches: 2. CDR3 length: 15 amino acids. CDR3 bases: TGCGCCAGCAGCCAACTAGCGGGAAGCCAAGAGACCCAGTACTTC. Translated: CASSQLAGSQETQYF.